These T cell receptor beta chains were read from a single sample in a study of blood T cell repertoires in COVID-19. Using immunoSEQ multiplex PCR, the repertoire was profiled, and TCRdb retains in-frame clones only, with some absent. Seen here are around 320,000 clones, roughly 86% observed once, and the top ten hold around 10%. Sequenced: peripheral blood. Every receptor here comes from a woman aged 25 to 39 with COVID-19, enrolled during active disease. CDR3s include the opening cysteine and the closing phenylalanine or tryptophan. D genes are given only for firm matches. Rows may omit the clone size; those that give it use once, few, many or a size class.

cdr3_nt cdr3_aa j_call clone_size d_call v_call
TGTGCCAGCAGCTATGTACGGGGCACAGATACGCAGTATTTT CASSYVRGTDTQYF TRBJ2-3 - - TRBV11-2
TGTGCCAGCAGCACGTCAGGGGGTTACAATGAGCAGTTCTTC CASSTSGGYNEQFF TRBJ2-1 - TRBD1 TRBV7-2
TGTGCCAGCAGGGGAGATTCACCCCTCCACTTT CASRGDSPLHF TRBJ1-6 - - TRBV6-5
TGTGCCAGCAGCCAAGCGAGCCTCAGGGGGAATGGCTACACCTTC CASSQASLRGNGYTF TRBJ1-2 once TRBD1 TRBV3-1/TRBV3-2
TGTGCCAGCACATACACCCCTTCGACAGGGTACACCGGGGAGCTGTTTTTT CASTYTPSTGYTGELFF TRBJ2-2 - TRBD1 TRBV7-9
TGTGCCAGCAGCCAAGAGGGACAGGGTGCCCGGAACACTGAAGCTTTCTTT CASSQEGQGARNTEAFF TRBJ1-1 - TRBD1 TRBV3-1/TRBV3-2
TGCGCCAGCAGCCAAGTACAGGGATACTCTGGAAACACCATATATTTT CASSQVQGYSGNTIYF TRBJ1-3 - - TRBV5-1
TGTGCCAGTAGTGCGGGGGGCACAGGAGATGGCTACACCTTC CASSAGGTGDGYTF TRBJ1-2 - - TRBV19
TGTGCCAGCAGCTTAGTAGCGGGGGGCCTCACAGATACGCAGTATTTT CASSLVAGGLTDTQYF TRBJ2-3 - TRBD2 TRBV7-9
TGTGCCAGCGGCCCCAGGGCAGCCGGAAACACCATATATTTT CASGPRAAGNTIYF TRBJ1-3 - - TRBV6-5
TGCGCCAGCAGCCAAGTTGGGGCAGGGGAGGGTCAGCCCCAGCATTTT CASSQVGAGEGQPQHF TRBJ1-5 - - TRBV4-1
TGTGCCACCAGCAGAGATATGGGCAGGGGAAACTACGAGCAGTACTTC CATSRDMGRGNYEQYF TRBJ2-7 - - TRBV15
TGTGCCAGCACCGTAGAGAGGGCTAATGAAAAACTGTTTTTT CASTVERANEKLFF TRBJ1-4 - - TRBV6-5
TGTGCCACCAGCAGAGAGTCTAGCGGGGGGAACTCTGAGCAGTTCTTC CATSRESSGGNSEQFF TRBJ2-1 - TRBD2 TRBV15
TGCGCCAGCAGCCGGGACAGGGTTGAAAAACTGTTTTTT CASSRDRVEKLFF TRBJ1-4 - TRBD1 TRBV10-2
TGTGCCAGCAGCTGGACAGAGAACACCGGGGAGCTGTTTTTT CASSWTENTGELFF TRBJ2-2 - - TRBV2
TGTGCCAGCATCTTTCAGGGGTCAGGGGAGCCCGGGGAGCTGTTTTTT CASIFQGSGEPGELFF TRBJ2-2 - - TRBV7-9
TGTGCCAGCAGTTTATCCAGGGCTGTCCAAGAGACCCAGTACTTC CASSLSRAVQETQYF TRBJ2-5 - - TRBV27
TGTGCCAGCTCACCCAGGACAGAAATTATGAACACTGAAGCTTTCTTT CASSPRTEIMNTEAFF TRBJ1-1 - - TRBV18
TGTGCCAGCACCCCGGGTCCCGAGTATACGCAGTATTTT CASTPGPEYTQYF TRBJ2-3 - - TRBV3-1/TRBV3-2
TGTGCCAGTCAATTCTCCTATAATTCACCCCTCCACTTT CASQFSYNSPLHF TRBJ1-6 - - TRBV6-5
TGTGCCAGTAGGAGGACAGACAACTATGGCTACACCTTC CASRRTDNYGYTF TRBJ1-2 - - TRBV19
TGTGCCAGCAGCTTCCGGGGGTCAGATACGCAGTATTTT CASSFRGSDTQYF TRBJ2-3 - - TRBV3-1/TRBV3-2
TGTGCCAGCAGCTTAGCGACTAGCGGATCCTACGAGCAGTACTTC CASSLATSGSYEQYF TRBJ2-7 - TRBD2 TRBV7-9
TGTGCCAGCAGTTTAGGACAGGAAGCAAACAATGAGCAGTTCTTC CASSLGQEANNEQFF TRBJ2-1 once TRBD1 TRBV6-2/TRBV6-3
TGTGCCAGTAGTATAGATTTGGCTGACTCTGGAAACACCATATATTTT CASSIDLADSGNTIYF TRBJ1-3 few - TRBV19
TGCGCCAGCAGCCTCGGGACTACCACAGATACGCAGTATTTT CASSLGTTTDTQYF TRBJ2-3 - TRBD2 TRBV4-1
TGTGCCAGCCAGTCCTTCAACGGGGGACCCCTCGAAAAACTGTTTTTT CASQSFNGGPLEKLFF TRBJ1-4 - - TRBV19
TGTGCCATCAGTATACTAGCGTTCCAAGAGACCCAGTACTTC CAISILAFQETQYF TRBJ2-5 - TRBD2 TRBV10-3
TGCGCCAGCAGCCCGGTCGGTTTCGGTGAAAAACTGTTTTTT CASSPVGFGEKLFF TRBJ1-4 once - TRBV5-1
TGTGCCAGCAGTTTATTGGTGCCGGGACACAGTAGCAATCAGCCCCAGCATTTT CASSLLVPGHSSNQPQHF TRBJ1-5 - - TRBV27
TGTGCCGCCGGGTACACTGAAGCTTTCTTT CAAGYTEAFF TRBJ1-1 - - TRBV6-5
TGTGCCAGTAGTATTGGGCCAGAGGGAGAAAAACTGTTTTTT CASSIGPEGEKLFF TRBJ1-4 - - TRBV19
TGTGCCAGCTCACGGGGCAGGGAAGGAACCTACGAGCAGTACTTC CASSRGREGTYEQYF TRBJ2-7 - - TRBV18
TGTGCCTGGAGGTTTGGCGGGAACTATGGCTACACCTTC CAWRFGGNYGYTF TRBJ1-2 - - TRBV30
TGTGCCAGCAGGAACAGCCATAAGAACACTGAAGCTTTCTTT CASRNSHKNTEAFF TRBJ1-1 - - TRBV6-5
TGTGCCAGCAGCTTAGATGTGGGGGGGGGCTACAATGAGCAGTTCTTC CASSLDVGGGYNEQFF TRBJ2-1 - TRBD2 TRBV11-2
TGTGCCAGCTCACCACAGGGGAATAATTCACCCCTCCACTTT CASSPQGNNSPLHF TRBJ1-6 - - TRBV18
TGTGCCAGCAGTCTGCGGTCAGGGGTATACGAGCAGTACTTC CASSLRSGVYEQYF TRBJ2-7 - - TRBV6-5
TGTGCCAGCAGTTACTCGACACAGGGGGGGCAGCCCCAGCATTTT CASSYSTQGGQPQHF TRBJ1-5 - TRBD1 TRBV6-5
TGCAGTGCTAGTCCTCTTAAGGGGTCCTACGAGCAGTACTTC CSASPLKGSYEQYF TRBJ2-7 - - TRBV20-1
TGCGCCAGCAGCCAAACAGGGTTCTACGAGCAGTACTTC CASSQTGFYEQYF TRBJ2-7 - - TRBV4-1
TGTGCCAGCAGCCCGACAGGGGTTGGAAACACCATATATTTT CASSPTGVGNTIYF TRBJ1-3 - TRBD1 TRBV6-2/TRBV6-3
TGTGCCAGCAGTCGAACCGGGGTACAGTATGGCTACACCTTC CASSRTGVQYGYTF TRBJ1-2 - - TRBV9
TGTGCCAGTAGTATTAGGGCGGGCGGAGAGATCCAGTACTTC CASSIRAGGEIQYF TRBJ2-5 - - TRBV19
TGTGCCAGCAGCGCCAGGGACTTGGGGGCAGATACGCAGTATTTT CASSARDLGADTQYF TRBJ2-3 - - TRBV9
TGCGCCAGCAGCGGAGGGCGGGACGAGCAGTACTTC CASSGGRDEQYF TRBJ2-7 - - TRBV5-1
TGTGCCAGCAGTTTCTTTGTAGGACAGGGGGGGACTGAAGCTTTCTTT CASSFFVGQGGTEAFF TRBJ1-1 - TRBD1 TRBV28
TGTGCCATCAGTTCGACAGGGGCTATGAACACTGAAGCTTTCTTT CAISSTGAMNTEAFF TRBJ1-1 - TRBD1 TRBV10-3
TGTGCCACCAGCAGAGAGACCGGGACAGGGGGCTACGAGCAGTACTTC CATSRETGTGGYEQYF TRBJ2-7 - TRBD1 TRBV15
TGTGCCAGCAGTTACTCAGGGGGGGGTGAGCAGTTCTTC CASSYSGGGEQFF TRBJ2-1 - - TRBV6-5
TGTGCCAGCAGTTTGACGGGCAGGGGTAGCAATCAGCCCCAGCATTTT CASSLTGRGSNQPQHF TRBJ1-5 few - TRBV28
TGTGCCAGCAGCTTTCTAGGTACCTACGAGCAGTACTTC CASSFLGTYEQYF TRBJ2-7 - - TRBV7-8
TGTGCCAGCAGTTACAGGATCGGAGGAAAACTGTTTTTT CASSYRIGGKLFF TRBJ1-4 - - TRBV6-5